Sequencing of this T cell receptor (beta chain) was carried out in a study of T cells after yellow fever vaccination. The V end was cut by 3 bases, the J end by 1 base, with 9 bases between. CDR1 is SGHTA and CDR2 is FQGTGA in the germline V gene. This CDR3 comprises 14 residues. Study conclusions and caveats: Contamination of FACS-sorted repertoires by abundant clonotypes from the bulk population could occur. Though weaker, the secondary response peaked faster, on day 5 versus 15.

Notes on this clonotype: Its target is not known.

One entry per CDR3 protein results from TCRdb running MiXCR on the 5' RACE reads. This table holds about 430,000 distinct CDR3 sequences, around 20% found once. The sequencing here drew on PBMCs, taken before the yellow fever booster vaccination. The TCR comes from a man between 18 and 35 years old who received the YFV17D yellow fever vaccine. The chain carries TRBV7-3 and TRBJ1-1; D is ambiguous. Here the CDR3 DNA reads TGTGCCAGCAGCTTCAACGGGCCGAACACTGAAGCTTTCTTT. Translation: CASSFNGPNTEAFF.